This TCR beta chain was obtained from a study of metastatic and nonmetastatic thyroid tumors. On the study more broadly: Repertoires from malignant and benign thyroid patients were compared across blood and tumor or nodule tissue.

The CDR3 sequence is 15 residues long. Trimming removed 6 bases at V and 1 base at J, with 15 bases between. From germline, CDR1 is MNHNS and CDR2 SASEGT. This clone was seen more than once but under ten times. Its target is not known. Study-level findings and limits: Patients with malignant thyroid tumors reportedly had significantly higher TCR beta diversity than those with benign nodules, in blood and tumor.

Authors' processing steps: The study built a papillary thyroid cancer distant-metastasis classifier from CDR3 differences across clinicopathological groups. TCRdb re-called clones via MiXCR from the PCR reads. These V and J calls rely on TCRdb rather than the paper's analysis. The sample records some 8,400 clones, approximately 33% being singletons. All patients were untreated before thyroid surgery. The clonotype comes from a female donor with papillary thyroid cancer or a benign thyroid nodule (not recorded which). Some clones in this sample may be carry-over from other donors' samples. The rearrangement joins TRBV6-1 to TRBJ1-2; a weak D match, TRBD1 (6 bases). The material sequenced was tumor tissue. CDR3 amino acids: CASSSGHHHNYGYTF. As DNA, the CDR3 is TGTGCCAGCAGCTCGGGACACCACCATAACTATGGCTACACCTTC.